The 12 T cell receptor beta chains given below trace back to one sample, sequenced in a study of blood T cell repertoires in COVID-19. The repertoire was sequenced with immunoSEQ multiplex PCR; TCRdb's copy has only in-frame clones and lacks some. Of 270,000 or so clones listed, 82% are singletons. The sample consisted of peripheral blood. The origin of the receptors is a woman aged 18-29 years with acute or convalescent COVID-19.

This clone has only one observation. The chain links TRBV2 to TRBJ1-1, with TRBD1 identical over 7 bases. The CDR3 length is 14 residues. Germline V CDR1 and CDR2: SNHLY, FYNNEI. The junction had 4 bases not matched to a gene; V was cut back by 6 bases and J by 0 bases. As DNA, the CDR3 is TGTGCCAGCAGGGGGGGACAGCTGAACACTGAAGCTTTCTTT. Translation gives CASRGGQLNTEAFF.

V is TRBV4-1 and J is TRBJ2-3; 8 bases map to TRBD1. CDR1 and CDR2 (germline): MGHRA, YSYEKL. V shed 0 bases and J 0 bases; nucleotides not matched to a gene: 8. This CDR3 contains 18 residues. CDR3 sequence reads: CASSQDPGTGESTDTQYF. The CDR3 nucleotides read TGCGCCAGCAGCCAAGACCCTGGGACAGGCGAGAGCACAGATACGCAGTATTTT.

The rearrangement uses TRBV30 and TRBJ1-2; possibly TRBD1 for D (5 bases). The V end was cut by 3 bases, the J end by 2 bases, with 13 bases between. The CDR3 consists of 14 residues. The germline V gene encodes CDR1 GTSNPN and CDR2 SVGIG (reference sequence). In DNA form, the CDR3 reads TGTGCCTGGAGGTTAATACAGGAGAACTATGGCTACACCTTC. This gives the protein CAWRLIQENYGYTF.

The chain combines TRBV9 with TRBJ1-6; TRBD1 agrees at 7 bases. Trimming removed 6 bases from V and 7 bases from J; junction bases left unmatched: 10. Germline CDR1 reads SGDLS; CDR2 reads YYNGEE. This CDR3 is built from 15 residues. CDR3 amino acids: CASNLGDRVNSPLHF. In nucleotides, the CDR3 is TGTGCCAGCAACCTAGGGGACAGAGTGAATTCACCCCTCCACTTT.

The genes are TRBV28 and TRBJ2-7, with TRBD1 matching 8 bases. With 6 bases clipped from V and 3 bases from J, the junction kept 10 bases outside the gene matches. The CDR3 is 15 residues long. Germline values: CDR1 MDHEN, CDR2 SYDVKM. The CDR3 sequence: CASRNDRGVSYEQYF. The CDR3 nucleotides are TGTGCCAGCAGAAATGACAGGGGAGTGAGCTACGAGCAGTACTTC. Looking up the rest from reference TRBV28 and TRBJ2-7 gives the full variable domain: DVKVTQSSRYLVKRTGEKVFLECVQDMDHENMFWYRQDPGLGLRLIYFSYDVKMKEKGDIPEGYSVSREKKERFSLILESASTNQTSMYLCASRNDRGVSYEQYFGPGTRLTVT.

CDR3 DNA: TGTGCCAGCAGCCCCCGCGGGACAGGGGTGCACACCTTC. It translates to CASSPRGTGVHTF. The chain links TRBV7-2 to TRBJ1-2; 10 bases match TRBD1. J gave up 12 bases and V 5 bases, and 9 bases lay outside the gene matches. Germline V gene lookup returns CDR1 SGHTA and CDR2 FQGNSA. This CDR3 spans 13 amino acids.

The chain joins TRBV29-1 to TRBJ2-6; 7 nucleotides match TRBD2. After removal of 3 bases from V and 0 bases from J, the junction contained 20 bases not matched to a gene. The CDR3 totals 21 residues. The germline CDR1 and CDR2 sequences are SQVTM and ANQGSEA. CDR3 DNA: TGCAGCGTTGAGCTGAGGATAGCGGGTAGGGGCTCTGGCTCTGGGGCCAACGTCCTGACTTTC. Residues: CSVELRIAGRGSGSGANVLTF.

Here the CDR3 reads CASSTTGTGGYEQYF. CDR3 in DNA: TGTGCCAGCAGCACAACCGGGACAGGGGGGTACGAGCAGTACTTC. The chain employs TRBV7-9 and TRBJ2-7; 11 nucleotides agree with TRBD1. V trimming: 5 bases; J trimming: 4 bases; junction bases outside the gene matches: 7. This CDR3 is built from 15 residues. CDR1 is SEHNR and CDR2 is FQNEAQ in the germline V gene (reference sequence).

The chain is built from TRBV30 and TRBJ2-5; 7 bases match TRBD1. J lost 0 bases, V lost 5 bases, and 9 bases had no gene match. CDR3 length: 15 residues. Germline V CDR1 and CDR2: GTSNPN, SVGIG (reference sequence). CDR3 DNA sequence: TGTGCCTGGGGTCAAGACAGGGCGTACCAAGAGACCCAGTACTTC. It codes for CAWGQDRAYQETQYF.

The chain couples TRBV18 to TRBJ2-1, with D possibly being TRBD1 (5 bases). In germline, CDR1 is KGHSH, CDR2 LQKENI. This CDR3 region has 15 residues. Trimming removed 6 bases at V and 5 bases at J, with 17 bases between. CDR3: CASSPYETADNEQFF. CDR3 nucleotide sequence: TGTGCCAGCTCGCCATACGAGACAGCAGACAATGAGCAGTTCTTC.

The V gene is TRBV7-2, the J gene TRBJ2-5, with TRBD2 identical over 8 bases. The CDR3 totals 16 residues. V lost 1 base and J lost 1; bases outside the gene matches: 5. Germline CDR1 reads SGHTA; CDR2 reads FQGNSA. CDR3 amino acids: CASSLGSGRGQETQYF. The CDR3 region has the DNA TGTGCCAGCAGCTTAGGCAGCGGGAGAGGCCAAGAGACCCAGTACTTC.

This clone came up a few times. The rearrangement joins TRBV27 to TRBJ2-7, with TRBD2 matching over 12 bases. CDR1 is MNHEY and CDR2 is SMNVEV in the germline V gene (reference sequence). The V gene end was trimmed by 5 bases and the J gene end by 3 bases; junction bases not matched to a gene: 17. This CDR3 has 19 residues. DNA for the CDR3: TGTGCCAGCAGTGCGATCGGTCTAGCGGGAGGGGTCGGAGGCTACGAGCAGTACTTC. This translates into CASSAIGLAGGVGGYEQYF.